The present entry profiles one TCR beta chain with its context. Its antigen remains unknown. The data belong to a study of T cells in localized non-small cell lung cancer. Findings and limits, study-wide: Median 57 top-100 tumor clones were shared with paired adjacent lung. Increased T cell density in blood showed an association with longer overall survival.

The assay was immunoSEQ multiplex PCR, and TCRdb's table has in-frame clones only and misses some. Here the sample spans about 82,000 clones, roughly 75% being singletons. V shed 3 bases and J 3 bases; nucleotides not matched to a gene: 6. Germline CDR1 is LNHNV and CDR2 is YYDKDF (reference sequence). This CDR3 has 15 amino acids. This sequence was found in a man aged 35 to 69 with stage II squamous cell lung carcinoma. This chain uses TRBV15 with TRBJ2-5; 8 bases line up with TRBD2. Here the sequenced sample was PBMCs, taken before any cancer treatment. CDR3 region: CATSRAGGRKETQYF. In DNA, the CDR3 is TGTGCCACCAGCAGGGCGGGGGGCCGAAAAGAGACCCAGTACTTC.